This is a list of T cell receptor beta chains from one sample in a study of beta chain features in type 1 diabetes. Here immunoSEQ multiplex PCR was the method, and the copy in TCRdb shows in-frame clones only, minus some. This table has about 930,000 clones, 15% to 20% appearing once. Sequencing used naive CD4+ T cells from blood. The receptors originated from a young woman in good health. Each CDR3 is given with its conserved first and last residue. D genes are given only for firm matches. Some rows mark clone size as missing; the rest say once, few, many or name a class of expanded clone.

V,J,size,D,length,CDR3,DNA
TRBV28,TRBJ2-6,once,.,16,CASSELGGTGANVLTF,TGTGCCAGCAGCGAATTAGGGGGGACTGGGGCCAACGTCCTGACTTTC
TRBV27,TRBJ2-2,.,.,15,CASSPRIWNTGELFF,TGTGCCAGCAGTCCGCGCATTTGGAACACCGGGGAGCTGTTTTTT
TRBV2,TRBJ1-5,.,.,13,CASRNEADQPQHF,TGTGCCAGCAGAAACGAAGCCGATCAGCCCCAGCATTTT
TRBV28,TRBJ2-3,.,.,11,CASSLSNTQYF,TGTGCCAGCAGCCTGTCTAATACGCAGTATTTT
TRBV9,TRBJ2-7,.,.,15,CASTRDAASSYEQYF,TGTGCCAGCACCCGGGACGCCGCGAGCTCCTACGAGCAGTACTTC
TRBV19,TRBJ2-1,.,.,18,CASSSRGPKGRGYNEQFF,TGTGCCAGTAGTTCCAGAGGACCCAAGGGAAGGGGATACAATGAGCAGTTCTTC
TRBV7-8,TRBJ2-1,few,TRBD2,17,CASSWRGLAGERNEQFF,TGTGCCAGCAGCTGGAGGGGACTAGCCGGAGAACGCAATGAGCAGTTCTTC
TRBV5-4,TRBJ2-2,few,.,13,CASRTGGIGELFF,TGTGCCAGCAGGACAGGTGGGATCGGGGAGCTGTTTTTT
TRBV4-1,TRBJ2-1,.,.,16,CASSQRVGAPVNEQFF,TGCGCCAGCAGCCAAAGGGTCGGGGCGCCGGTCAATGAGCAGTTCTTC
TRBV7-3,TRBJ2-1,once,TRBD2,15,CASSPSAGGNNEQFF,TGTGCCAGCAGCCCCTCAGCGGGAGGGAACAATGAGCAGTTCTTC
TRBV2,TRBJ2-7,.,.,12,CARGTYPYEQYF,TGTGCCCGCGGGACTTACCCCTACGAGCAGTACTTC
TRBV7-2,TRBJ2-1,.,TRBD1,16,CASSRTGANSYNEQFF,TGTGCCAGCAGCCGTACAGGGGCCAACTCCTACAATGAGCAGTTCTTC
TRBV14,TRBJ2-1,many,TRBD2,15,CASSVSGSRSNEQFF,TGTGCCAGCAGCGTGAGCGGGAGTAGGAGCAATGAGCAGTTCTTC
TRBV6-5,TRBJ2-7,few,.,13,CASSYGERSEQYF,TGTGCCAGCAGTTATGGGGAGCGTAGCGAGCAGTACTTC
TRBV13,TRBJ2-7,few,.,15,CASSVYLRGTYEQYF,TGTGCCAGCAGCGTGTACTTGAGGGGTACCTACGAGCAGTACTTC
TRBV11-3,TRBJ2-1,few,TRBD2,16,CASRSTGLALYNEQFF,TGTGCCAGCAGGTCCACGGGACTAGCGCTATACAATGAGCAGTTCTTC
TRBV19,TRBJ1-1,few,.,14,CASSTGHQNTEAFF,TGTGCCAGCTCGACGGGACACCAGAACACTGAAGCTTTCTTT
TRBV29-1,TRBJ1-1,few,.,14,CSVERTGLDTEAFF,TGCAGCGTTGAACGCACAGGTCTCGACACTGAAGCTTTCTTT
TRBV7-2,TRBJ2-3,few,TRBD2,16,CASSPGLAGGSDTQYF,TGTGCCAGCAGCCCCGGACTAGCGGGAGGATCAGATACGCAGTATTTT
TRBV7-2,TRBJ2-4,.,.,16,CASSLGLGVAKNIQYF,TGTGCCAGCAGCTTAGGGTTGGGGGTAGCCAAAAACATTCAGTACTTC
TRBV6-5,TRBJ1-1,few,TRBD1,14,CASHRGQGTTEAFF,TGTGCCAGCCACCGGGGACAGGGAACCACTGAAGCTTTCTTT
TRBV5-6,TRBJ2-1,few,TRBD1,12,CASSLTGGEQFF,TGTGCCAGCAGCTTAACAGGGGGCGAGCAGTTCTTC